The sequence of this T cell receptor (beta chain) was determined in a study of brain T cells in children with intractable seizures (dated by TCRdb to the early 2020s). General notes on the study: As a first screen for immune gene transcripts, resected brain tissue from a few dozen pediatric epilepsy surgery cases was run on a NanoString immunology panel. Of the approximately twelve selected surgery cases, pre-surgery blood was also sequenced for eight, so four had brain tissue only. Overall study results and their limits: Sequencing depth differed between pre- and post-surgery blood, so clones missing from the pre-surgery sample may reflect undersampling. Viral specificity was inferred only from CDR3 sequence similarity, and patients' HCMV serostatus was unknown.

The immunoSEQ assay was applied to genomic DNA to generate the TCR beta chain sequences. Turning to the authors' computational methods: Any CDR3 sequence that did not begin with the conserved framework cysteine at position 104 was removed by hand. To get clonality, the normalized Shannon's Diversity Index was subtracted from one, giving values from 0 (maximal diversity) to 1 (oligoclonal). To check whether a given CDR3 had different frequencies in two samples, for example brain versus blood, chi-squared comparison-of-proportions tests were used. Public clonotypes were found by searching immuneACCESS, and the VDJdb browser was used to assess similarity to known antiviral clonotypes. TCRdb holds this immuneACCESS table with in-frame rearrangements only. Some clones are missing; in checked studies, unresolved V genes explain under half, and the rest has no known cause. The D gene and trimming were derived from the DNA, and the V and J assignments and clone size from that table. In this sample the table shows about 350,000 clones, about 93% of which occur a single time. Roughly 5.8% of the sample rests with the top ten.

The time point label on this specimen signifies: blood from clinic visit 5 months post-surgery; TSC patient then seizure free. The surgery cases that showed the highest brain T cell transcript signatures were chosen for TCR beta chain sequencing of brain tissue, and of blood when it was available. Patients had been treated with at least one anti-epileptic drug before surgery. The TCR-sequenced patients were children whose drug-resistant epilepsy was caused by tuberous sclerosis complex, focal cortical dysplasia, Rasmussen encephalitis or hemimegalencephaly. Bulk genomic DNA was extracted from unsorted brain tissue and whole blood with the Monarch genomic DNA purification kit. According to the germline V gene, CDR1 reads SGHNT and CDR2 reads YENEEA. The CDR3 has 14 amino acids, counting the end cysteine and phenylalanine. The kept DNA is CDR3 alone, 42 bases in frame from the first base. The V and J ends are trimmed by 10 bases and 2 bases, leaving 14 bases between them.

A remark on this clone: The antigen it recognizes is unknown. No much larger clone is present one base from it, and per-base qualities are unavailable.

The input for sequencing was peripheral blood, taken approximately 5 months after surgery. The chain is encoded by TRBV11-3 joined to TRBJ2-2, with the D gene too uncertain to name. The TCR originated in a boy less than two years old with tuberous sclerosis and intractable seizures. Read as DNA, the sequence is TGTGCCAACCGCGGTTCCAGCAACACCGGGGAGCTGTTTTTT. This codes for CANRGSSNTGELFF.